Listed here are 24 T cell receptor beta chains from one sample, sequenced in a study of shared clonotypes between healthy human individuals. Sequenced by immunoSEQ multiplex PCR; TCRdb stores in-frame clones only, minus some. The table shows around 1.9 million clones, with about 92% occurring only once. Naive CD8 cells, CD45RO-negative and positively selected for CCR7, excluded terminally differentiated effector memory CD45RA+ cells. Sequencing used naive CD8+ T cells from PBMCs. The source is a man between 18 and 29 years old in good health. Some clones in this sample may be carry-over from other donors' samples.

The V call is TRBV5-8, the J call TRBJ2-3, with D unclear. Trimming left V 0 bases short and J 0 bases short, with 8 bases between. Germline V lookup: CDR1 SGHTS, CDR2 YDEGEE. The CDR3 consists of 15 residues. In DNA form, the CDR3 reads TGTGCCAGCAGCTTGGGCGTCGATAGCACAGATACGCAGTATTTT. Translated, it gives CASSLGVDSTDTQYF.

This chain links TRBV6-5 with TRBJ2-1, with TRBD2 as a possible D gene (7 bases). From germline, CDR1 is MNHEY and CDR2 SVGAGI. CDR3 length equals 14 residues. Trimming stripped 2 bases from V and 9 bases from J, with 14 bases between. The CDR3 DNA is TGTGCCAGCAGTTACCGGGGGGCAGCGAGTGAGCAGTTCTTC. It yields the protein CASSYRGAASEQFF.

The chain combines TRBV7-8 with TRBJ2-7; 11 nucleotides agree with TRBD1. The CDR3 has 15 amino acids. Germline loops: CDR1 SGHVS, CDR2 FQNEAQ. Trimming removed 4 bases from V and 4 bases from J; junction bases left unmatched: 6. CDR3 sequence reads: CASSSDRDRGYEQYF. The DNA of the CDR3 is TGTGCCAGCAGCTCAGACCGGGACAGGGGGTACGAGCAGTACTTC.

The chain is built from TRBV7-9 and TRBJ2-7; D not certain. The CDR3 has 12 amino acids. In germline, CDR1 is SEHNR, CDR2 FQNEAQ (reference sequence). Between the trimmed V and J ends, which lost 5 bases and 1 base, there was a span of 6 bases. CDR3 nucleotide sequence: TGTGCCAGCAGCGTCATGTCCTACGAGCAGTACTTC. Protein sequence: CASSVMSYEQYF.

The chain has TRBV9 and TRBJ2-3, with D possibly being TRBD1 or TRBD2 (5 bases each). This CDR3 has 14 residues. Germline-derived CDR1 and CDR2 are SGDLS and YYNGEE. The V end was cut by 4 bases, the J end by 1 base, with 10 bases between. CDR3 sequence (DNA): TGTGCCAGCAGCACCCGGGACGGCACAGATACGCAGTATTTT. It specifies CASSTRDGTDTQYF.

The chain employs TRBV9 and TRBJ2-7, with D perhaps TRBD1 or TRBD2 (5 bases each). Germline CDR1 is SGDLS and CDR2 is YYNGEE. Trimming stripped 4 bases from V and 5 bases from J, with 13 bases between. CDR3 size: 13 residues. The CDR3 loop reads CASSPGTGNEQYF. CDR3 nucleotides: TGTGCCAGCAGCCCAGGGACCGGCAACGAGCAGTACTTC.

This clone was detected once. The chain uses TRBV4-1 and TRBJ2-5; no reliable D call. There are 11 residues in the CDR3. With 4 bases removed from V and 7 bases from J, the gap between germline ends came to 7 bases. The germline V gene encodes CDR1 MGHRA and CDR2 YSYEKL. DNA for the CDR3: TGCGCCAGCAGCCGGGCCGGGACCCAGTACTTC. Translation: CASSRAGTQYF.

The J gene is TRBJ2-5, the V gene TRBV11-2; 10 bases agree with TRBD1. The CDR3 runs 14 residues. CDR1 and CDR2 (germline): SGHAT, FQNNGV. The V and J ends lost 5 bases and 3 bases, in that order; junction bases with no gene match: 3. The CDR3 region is CASSIGTGEETQYF. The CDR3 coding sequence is TGTGCCAGCAGCATTGGGACAGGGGAAGAGACCCAGTACTTC.

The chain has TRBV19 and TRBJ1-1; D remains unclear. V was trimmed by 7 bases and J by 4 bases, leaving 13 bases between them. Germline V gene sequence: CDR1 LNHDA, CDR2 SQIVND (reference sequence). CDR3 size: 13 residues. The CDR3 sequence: CASKSGPGTEAFF. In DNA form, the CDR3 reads TGTGCCAGTAAGAGTGGGCCGGGCACTGAAGCTTTCTTT.

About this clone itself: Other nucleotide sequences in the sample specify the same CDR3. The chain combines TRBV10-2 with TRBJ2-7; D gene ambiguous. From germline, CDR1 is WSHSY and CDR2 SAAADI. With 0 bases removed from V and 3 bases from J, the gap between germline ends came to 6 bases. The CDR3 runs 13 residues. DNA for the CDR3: TGCGCCAGCAGTGAGTCGTTGAGCTACGAGCAGTACTTC. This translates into CASSESLSYEQYF.

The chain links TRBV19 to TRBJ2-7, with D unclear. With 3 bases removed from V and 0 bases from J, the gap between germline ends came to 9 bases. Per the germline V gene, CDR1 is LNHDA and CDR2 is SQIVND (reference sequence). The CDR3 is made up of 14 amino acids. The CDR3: CASSIGVASYEQYF. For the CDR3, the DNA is TGTGCCAGTAGTATTGGAGTTGCCTCCTACGAGCAGTACTTC.

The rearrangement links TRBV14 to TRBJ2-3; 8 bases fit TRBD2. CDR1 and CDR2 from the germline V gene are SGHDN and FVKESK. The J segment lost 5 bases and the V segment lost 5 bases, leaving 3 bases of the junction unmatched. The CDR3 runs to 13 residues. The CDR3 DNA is TGTGCCAGCAGCAAGACTAGCGTAGATACGCAGTATTTT. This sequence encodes CASSKTSVDTQYF.

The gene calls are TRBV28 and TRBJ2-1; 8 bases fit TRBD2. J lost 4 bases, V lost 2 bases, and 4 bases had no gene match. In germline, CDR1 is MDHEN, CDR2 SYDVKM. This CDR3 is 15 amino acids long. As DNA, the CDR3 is TGTGCCAGCAGTTTAAGACTAGCGCGATACAATGAGCAGTTCTTC. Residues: CASSLRLARYNEQFF. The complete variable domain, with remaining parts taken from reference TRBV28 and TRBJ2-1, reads DVKVTQSSRYLVKRTGEKVFLECVQDMDHENMFWYRQDPGLGLRLIYFSYDVKMKEKGDIPEGYSVSREKKERFSLILESASTNQTSMYLCASSLRLARYNEQFFGPGTRLTVL.

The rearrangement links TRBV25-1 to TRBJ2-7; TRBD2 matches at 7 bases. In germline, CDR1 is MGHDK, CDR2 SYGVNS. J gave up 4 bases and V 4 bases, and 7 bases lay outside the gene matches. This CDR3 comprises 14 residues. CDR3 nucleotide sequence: TGTGCCAGCAGTGTCCTAGGGACTACATACGAGCAGTACTTC. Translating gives CASSVLGTTYEQYF.

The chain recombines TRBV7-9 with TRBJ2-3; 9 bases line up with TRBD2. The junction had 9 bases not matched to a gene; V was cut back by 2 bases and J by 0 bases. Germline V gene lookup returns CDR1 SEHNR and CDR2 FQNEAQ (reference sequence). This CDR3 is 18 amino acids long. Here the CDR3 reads CASSLLLTSGASTDTQYF. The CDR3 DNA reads TGTGCCAGCAGCTTATTATTGACTAGCGGAGCGAGCACAGATACGCAGTATTTT.

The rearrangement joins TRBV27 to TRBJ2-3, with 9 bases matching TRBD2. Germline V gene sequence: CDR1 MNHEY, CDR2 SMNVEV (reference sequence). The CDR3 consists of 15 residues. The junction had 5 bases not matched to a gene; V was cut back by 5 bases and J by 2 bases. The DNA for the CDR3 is TGTGCCAGCAGTCAGATAGCGGGGGACACAGATACGCAGTATTTT. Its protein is CASSQIAGDTDTQYF.

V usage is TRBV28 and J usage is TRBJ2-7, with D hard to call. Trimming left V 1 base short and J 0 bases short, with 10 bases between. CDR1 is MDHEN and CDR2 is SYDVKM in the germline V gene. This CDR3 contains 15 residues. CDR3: CASSLLTLSSYEQYF. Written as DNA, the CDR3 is TGTGCCAGCAGTTTATTAACGTTAAGCTCCTACGAGCAGTACTTC.

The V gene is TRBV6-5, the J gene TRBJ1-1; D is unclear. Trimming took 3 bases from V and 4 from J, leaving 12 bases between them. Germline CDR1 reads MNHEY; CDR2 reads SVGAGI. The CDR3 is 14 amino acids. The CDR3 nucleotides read TGTGCCAGCAGTTATAACAGTAGGGTCACTGAAGCTTTCTTT. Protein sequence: CASSYNSRVTEAFF.

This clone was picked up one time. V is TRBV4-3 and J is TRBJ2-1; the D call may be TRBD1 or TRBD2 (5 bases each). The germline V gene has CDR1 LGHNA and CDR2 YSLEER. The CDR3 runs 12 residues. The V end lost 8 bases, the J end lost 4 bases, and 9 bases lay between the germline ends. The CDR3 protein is CASGTDYNEQFF. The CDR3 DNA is TGCGCCAGCGGGACGGATTACAATGAGCAGTTCTTC.

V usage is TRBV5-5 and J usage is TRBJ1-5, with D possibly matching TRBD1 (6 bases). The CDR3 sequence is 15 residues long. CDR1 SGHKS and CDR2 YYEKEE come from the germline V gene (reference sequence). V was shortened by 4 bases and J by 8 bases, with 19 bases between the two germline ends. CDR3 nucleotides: TGTGCCAGCAGCCCTGACGGGGGGGCTGAAGAGCCCCAGCATTTT. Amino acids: CASSPDGGAEEPQHF.

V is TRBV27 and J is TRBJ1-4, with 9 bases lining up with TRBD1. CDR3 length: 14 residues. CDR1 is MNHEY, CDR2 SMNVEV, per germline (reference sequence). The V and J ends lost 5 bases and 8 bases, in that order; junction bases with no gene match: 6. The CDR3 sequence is CASSVTGGREKLFF. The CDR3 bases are TGTGCCAGCAGTGTAACAGGGGGCAGGGAAAAACTGTTTTTT.

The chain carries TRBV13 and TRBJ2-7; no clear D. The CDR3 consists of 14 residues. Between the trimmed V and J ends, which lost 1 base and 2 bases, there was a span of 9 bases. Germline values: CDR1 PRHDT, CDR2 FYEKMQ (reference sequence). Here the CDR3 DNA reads TGTGCCAGCAGCTTAGTGGGCGACCCCTACGAGCAGTACTTC. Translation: CASSLVGDPYEQYF.

The CDR3 is CASSRDRGSTGELFF. CDR3 DNA sequence: TGTGCCAGCAGCCGCGACAGGGGTAGTACCGGGGAGCTGTTTTTT. V and J are TRBV6-6 and TRBJ2-2; TRBD1 matches 8 bases. The junction had 8 bases not matched to a gene; V was cut back by 6 bases and J by 5 bases. CDR1 is MNHNY and CDR2 is SVGAGI in the germline V gene (reference sequence). The CDR3 contains 15 residues.

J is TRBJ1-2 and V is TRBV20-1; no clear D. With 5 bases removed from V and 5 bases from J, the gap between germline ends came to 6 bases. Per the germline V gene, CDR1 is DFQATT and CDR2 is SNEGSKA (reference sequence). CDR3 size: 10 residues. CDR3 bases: TGCAGTGCTGGGATTTATGGCTACACCTTC. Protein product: CSAGIYGYTF.